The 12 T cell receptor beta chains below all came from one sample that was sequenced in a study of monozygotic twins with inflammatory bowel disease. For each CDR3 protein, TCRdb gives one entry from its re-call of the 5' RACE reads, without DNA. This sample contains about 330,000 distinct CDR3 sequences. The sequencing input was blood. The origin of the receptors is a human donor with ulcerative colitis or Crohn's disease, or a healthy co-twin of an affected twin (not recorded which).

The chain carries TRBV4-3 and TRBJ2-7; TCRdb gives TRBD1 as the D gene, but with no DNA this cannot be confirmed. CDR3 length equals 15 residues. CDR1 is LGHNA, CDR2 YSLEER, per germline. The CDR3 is CASSQDRDTYYEQYF.

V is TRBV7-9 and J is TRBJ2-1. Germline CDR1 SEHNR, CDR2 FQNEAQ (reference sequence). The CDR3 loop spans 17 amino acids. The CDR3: CASRMGLIAGLYNEQFF.

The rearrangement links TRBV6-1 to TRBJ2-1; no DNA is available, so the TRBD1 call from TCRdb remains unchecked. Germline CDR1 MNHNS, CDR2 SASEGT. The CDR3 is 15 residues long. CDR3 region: CASSARRTTYNEQFF.

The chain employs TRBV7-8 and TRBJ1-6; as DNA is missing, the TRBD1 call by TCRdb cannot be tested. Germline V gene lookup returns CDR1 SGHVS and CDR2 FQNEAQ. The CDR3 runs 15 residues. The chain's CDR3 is CASRSAGQGNSPLHF.

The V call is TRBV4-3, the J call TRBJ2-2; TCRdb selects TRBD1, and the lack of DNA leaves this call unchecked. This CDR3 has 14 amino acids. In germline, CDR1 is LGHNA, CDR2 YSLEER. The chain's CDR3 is CASSQARDRGELFF.

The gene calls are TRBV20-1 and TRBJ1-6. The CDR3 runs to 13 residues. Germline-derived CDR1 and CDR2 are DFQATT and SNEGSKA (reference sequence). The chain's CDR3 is CSARDSTNSPLHF.

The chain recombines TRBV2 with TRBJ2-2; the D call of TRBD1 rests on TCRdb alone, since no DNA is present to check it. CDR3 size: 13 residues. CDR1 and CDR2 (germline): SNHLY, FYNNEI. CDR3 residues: CASRRTNTGELFF.

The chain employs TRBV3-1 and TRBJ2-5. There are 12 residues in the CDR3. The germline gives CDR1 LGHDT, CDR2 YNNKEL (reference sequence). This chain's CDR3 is CASSQGSRPRYF.

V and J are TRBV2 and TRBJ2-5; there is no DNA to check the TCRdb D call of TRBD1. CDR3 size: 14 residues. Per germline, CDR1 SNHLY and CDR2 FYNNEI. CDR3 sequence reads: CASSPGTGRETQYF.

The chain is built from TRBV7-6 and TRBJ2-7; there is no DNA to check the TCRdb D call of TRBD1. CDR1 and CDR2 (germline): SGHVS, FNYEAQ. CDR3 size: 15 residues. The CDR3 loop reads CASSLAGTGYHEQYF.

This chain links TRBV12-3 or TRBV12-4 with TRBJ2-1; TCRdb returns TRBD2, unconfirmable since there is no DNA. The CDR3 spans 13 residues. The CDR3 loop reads CASSVEVRVSGFF.

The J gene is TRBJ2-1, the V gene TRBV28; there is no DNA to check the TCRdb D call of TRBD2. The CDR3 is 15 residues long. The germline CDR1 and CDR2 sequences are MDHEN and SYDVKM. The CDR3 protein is CASRSLPFPYNEQFF.